The 32 T cell receptor beta chains in this list originate from one sample, sequenced in a study of blood T cell repertoires in COVID-19. Repertoires were generated with immunoSEQ multiplex PCR, while TCRdb's copy carries only in-frame clones and drops some. The sample has 190,000 or so clones, around 90% seen once. The material sequenced was PBMCs or T cells enriched from blood (not recorded which). The receptor source for this set is a woman under 40 who had recovered from COVID-19.

The chain carries TRBV19 and TRBJ1-3; D ambiguous. CDR1 and CDR2 (germline): LNHDA, SQIVND (reference sequence). The V and J ends lost 6 bases and 0 bases respectively, with 15 bases between them. The CDR3 length is 16 residues. CDR3 bases: TGTGCCAGTAGGAGTACATCAGAGGGCTCTGGAAACACCATATATTTT. Its protein product is CASRSTSEGSGNTIYF. Full variable domain (outside the CDR3, taken from reference TRBV19 and TRBJ1-3): DGGITQSPKYLFRKEGQNVTLSCEQNLNHDAMYWYRQDPGQGLRLIYYSQIVNDFQKGDIAEGYSVSREKKESFPLTVTSAQKNPTAFYLCASRSTSEGSGNTIYFGEGSWLTVV.

The V gene is TRBV7-3, the J gene TRBJ1-5, with 9 bases matching TRBD1. The CDR3 sequence is 13 residues long. Per germline, CDR1 SGHTA and CDR2 FQGTGA. J was trimmed by 5 bases and V by 8 bases; bases with no gene match: 4. For the CDR3, the DNA is TGTGCCAGCTCCGGACAGGGGCATCAGCCCCAGCATTTT. As protein: CASSGQGHQPQHF.

This chain connects TRBV27 to TRBJ1-5, with D perhaps TRBD1 (5 bases). CDR3 length equals 15 residues. Between the trimmed V and J ends, which lost 6 bases and 3 bases, there was a span of 15 bases. CDR1 and CDR2 (germline): MNHEY, SMNVEV (reference sequence). CDR3 coding DNA: TGTGCCAGCAGGCTGAAAGGGGAAACCAATCAGCCCCAGCATTTT. Translated, it gives CASRLKGETNQPQHF.

This sequence joins TRBV7-6 and TRBJ1-1; D is possibly TRBD1 (5 bases). Germline loops: CDR1 SGHVS, CDR2 FNYEAQ. The V gene lost 1 base and the J gene lost 1 base, with 7 bases spanning the gap. The CDR3 loop spans 14 amino acids. CDR3: CASSLGGPNTEAFF. The DNA of the CDR3 is TGTGCCAGCAGCTTAGGGGGCCCGAACACTGAAGCTTTCTTT.

J is TRBJ1-5 and V is TRBV18, with 8 nucleotides matching TRBD1. V was pared by 4 bases and J by 5 bases, with 10 bases of the junction left unmatched. From germline, CDR1 is KGHSH and CDR2 LQKENI. This CDR3 has 16 amino acids. This CDR3 is CASSRTGSLVDQPQHF. The DNA for the CDR3 is TGTGCCAGCTCACGGACAGGGAGTCTGGTTGATCAGCCCCAGCATTTT.

This clone has a single count. CDR3 region: CASSSGTGLAEQYF. The CDR3 coding sequence is TGTGCCAGCAGCTCCGGGACAGGGTTAGCCGAGCAGTACTTC. The rearrangement uses TRBV7-9 and TRBJ2-7; 9 bases align to TRBD1. There are 14 residues in the CDR3. Trimming took 4 bases from V and 6 from J; bases not matched to a gene: 7. Germline CDR1 and CDR2: SEHNR and FQNEAQ (reference sequence). Full variable domain (rest looked up from reference TRBV7-9 and TRBJ2-7): DTGVSQNPRHKITKRGQNVTFRCDPISEHNRLYWYRQTLGQGPEFLTYFQNEAQLEKSRLLSDRFSAERPKGSFSTLEIQRTEQGDSAMYLCASSSGTGLAEQYFGPGTRLTVT.

The V gene is TRBV9, the J gene TRBJ1-1; 7 positions agree with TRBD1. There are 14 residues in the CDR3. The V gene end was trimmed by 4 bases and the J gene end by 1 base; junction bases not matched to a gene: 4. Germline V gene data show CDR1 as SGDLS and CDR2 as YYNGEE. For the CDR3, the DNA is TGTGCCAGCAGCTCCGGGACAGCGAACACTGAAGCTTTCTTT. As protein: CASSSGTANTEAFF. Based on the CDR3 plus reference TRBV9 and TRBJ1-1, the full variable domain is DSGVTQTPKHLITATGQRVTLRCSPRSGDLSVYWYQQSLDQGLQFLIQYYNGEERAKGNILERFSAQQFPDLHSELNLSSLELGDSALYFCASSSGTANTEAFFGQGTRLTVV.

The rearrangement uses TRBV18 and TRBJ2-3, with 13 bases lining up with TRBD2. The V gene end was trimmed by 4 bases and the J gene end by 8 bases; junction bases not matched to a gene: 18. CDR1 and CDR2 from the germline V gene are KGHSH and LQKENI. This CDR3 contains 19 residues. CDR3 sequence: CASSLRPAGLAGVKGTQYF. DNA of the CDR3: TGTGCCAGCTCACTCCGCCCCGCTGGACTAGCGGGGGTTAAGGGTACGCAGTATTTT.

The chain joins TRBV7-2 to TRBJ1-5; D is unresolved. This CDR3 comprises 16 residues. Trimming stripped 5 bases from V and 3 bases from J, with 17 bases between. Germline V gives CDR1 SGHTA, CDR2 FQGNSA. The CDR3 region has the DNA TGTGCCAGCAGCCCGGTACTCTTTACGCTCAATCAGCCCCAGCATTTT. Translated, it gives CASSPVLFTLNQPQHF.

This chain uses TRBV7-2 with TRBJ1-6; TRBD1 matches 9 bases. The germline V gene has CDR1 SGHTA and CDR2 FQGNSA. The CDR3 covers 15 residues. V shed 5 bases and J 7 bases; nucleotides not matched to a gene: 6. The CDR3 here is CASSQGTGWNSPLHF. CDR3 bases: TGTGCCAGCAGCCAAGGGACAGGGTGGAATTCACCCCTCCACTTT.

V usage is TRBV6-1 and J usage is TRBJ2-7; unclear D gene. CDR3 size: 12 residues. CDR1 MNHNS and CDR2 SASEGT come from the germline V gene. V was clipped by 3 bases and J by 6 bases, with 9 bases between them. Written as DNA, the CDR3 is TGTGCCAGCAGTGACCGGGTGACCGAGCAGTACTTC. Its translation is CASSDRVTEQYF.

This chain joins TRBV24-1 and TRBJ2-1, with 8 positions matching TRBD1. In germline, CDR1 is KGHDR, CDR2 SFDVKD. The CDR3 is made up of 15 amino acids. The V gene end was trimmed by 4 bases and the J gene end by 8 bases; junction bases not matched to a gene: 9. The CDR3 region is CATSDGRQGLDEQFF. The CDR3 DNA is TGTGCCACCAGTGACGGGAGACAGGGGTTGGATGAGCAGTTCTTC.

The chain combines TRBV30 with TRBJ1-5, with D possibly matching TRBD1 (5 bases). The CDR3 sequence is 15 residues long. V lost 1 base to trimming and J lost 6 bases, with 16 bases between them. Germline V CDR1 and CDR2: GTSNPN, SVGIG (reference sequence). CDR3 in DNA: TGTGCCTGGAGTGCCAAACCCGGCGGGACTCAGCCCCAGCATTTT. This translates into CAWSAKPGGTQPQHF.

V gene TRBV7-6 combines with J gene TRBJ1-2; tentatively, D is TRBD1 (5 bases). This CDR3 is 14 amino acids long. Germline CDR1 is SGHVS and CDR2 is FNYEAQ. V was cut by 5 bases and J by 2 bases, with 12 bases left in between. Here the CDR3 reads CASSRGEENYGYTF. CDR3 sequence (DNA): TGTGCCAGCAGCCGGGGGGAGGAAAACTATGGCTACACCTTC. The full variable domain, with the rest looked up from reference TRBV7-6 and TRBJ1-2, is GAGVSQSPRYKVTKRGQDVALRCDPISGHVSLYWYRQALGQGPEFLTYFNYEAQQDKSGLPNDRFSAERPEGSISTLTIQRTEQRDSAMYRCASSRGEENYGYTFGSGTRLTVV.

The chain is built from TRBV25-1 and TRBJ1-2; D unresolved. Trimming removed 0 bases at V and 2 bases at J, with 7 bases between. Germline V gene data show CDR1 as MGHDK and CDR2 as SYGVNS. The CDR3 contains 14 residues. CDR3 loop: CASSEYAGNYGYTF. In DNA, the CDR3 is TGTGCCAGCAGTGAATATGCAGGAAACTATGGCTACACCTTC.

With regard to this clone: The sample holds other DNA sequences that translate to the same CDR3. The chain employs TRBV9 and TRBJ2-7, with D tentatively TRBD1 (6 bases). V lost 0 bases and J 2 bases, leaving 9 bases between the germline ends. The germline gives CDR1 SGDLS, CDR2 YYNGEE. CDR3 length: 14 amino acids. Written as DNA, the CDR3 is TGTGCCAGCAGCGTAGGTGGACAGACCTACGAGCAGTACTTC. It translates to CASSVGGQTYEQYF.

J is TRBJ1-2 and V is TRBV15, with a possible D match to TRBD1 (6 bases). Germline-derived CDR1 and CDR2 are LNHNV and YYDKDF (reference sequence). V was clipped by 1 base and J by 6 bases, with 15 bases between them. This CDR3 is 15 amino acids long. CDR3 loop: CATSRVIAGANGYTF. CDR3 bases: TGTGCCACCAGCAGAGTAATTGCAGGGGCGAATGGCTACACCTTC.

V usage is TRBV7-3 and J usage is TRBJ2-1; 12 bases are shared with TRBD2. J was trimmed by 7 bases and V by 1 base; bases with no gene match: 8. The length of the CDR3 is 17 residues. Germline V gene data show CDR1 as SGHTA and CDR2 as FQGTGA. CDR3 region: CASSLKGGTSGRNEQFF. The CDR3 DNA reads TGTGCCAGCAGCTTAAAGGGAGGGACTAGCGGGCGGAATGAGCAGTTCTTC.

This chain links TRBV28 with TRBJ1-2; no definite D call. This CDR3 is 13 amino acids long. CDR1 and CDR2 (germline): MDHEN, SYDVKM. Deletions cut 2 bases from V and 8 bases from J, with 12 bases between. In DNA form, the CDR3 reads TGTGCCAGCAGTTTAGGTCGCCCGACAGGCTACACCTTC. Encoded protein: CASSLGRPTGYTF.

The chain employs TRBV10-3 and TRBJ2-7; TRBD1 is a possible D gene (5 bases). Germline assignment: CDR1 ENHRY and CDR2 SYGVKD. This CDR3 comprises 13 residues. The V end was cut by 6 bases, the J end by 2 bases, with 11 bases between. The DNA of the CDR3 is TGTGCCATCAGGGCAGGGATTGCCTACGAGCAGTACTTC. Amino acids: CAIRAGIAYEQYF.

The V gene is TRBV4-2, the J gene TRBJ1-1; the D is unclear. Trimming removed 3 bases from V and 5 bases from J, with 13 bases in between. This CDR3 has 14 residues. Germline V gives CDR1 LGHNA, CDR2 YNFKEQ. This chain's CDR3 is CASSHMGEWTEAFF. The CDR3 nucleotides read TGTGCCAGCAGCCATATGGGCGAGTGGACTGAAGCTTTCTTT.

CDR3 DNA sequence: TGTGCCAGCAGCCAAGATCTCGTTAGCTCTGGAAACACCATATATTTT. Its protein is CASSQDLVSSGNTIYF. This rearrangement joins TRBV14 to TRBJ1-3; D remains ambiguous. Germline CDR1 and CDR2: SGHDN and FVKESK. The CDR3 extends over 16 amino acids. With 0 bases removed from V and 0 bases from J, the gap between germline ends came to 9 bases.

The chain recombines TRBV9 with TRBJ2-7, with 7 bases fitting TRBD1. The CDR3 is 14 amino acids. J was trimmed by 4 bases and V by 0 bases; bases with no gene match: 4. CDR1 is SGDLS and CDR2 is YYNGEE in the germline V gene. The CDR3 sequence is CASSVEGQPYEQYF. The DNA of the CDR3 is TGTGCCAGCAGCGTAGAGGGACAGCCTTACGAGCAGTACTTC.

This clone was counted between two and nine times. The chain is built from TRBV7-9 and TRBJ1-6; D remains ambiguous. Looked up from germline, CDR1 is SEHNR and CDR2 is FQNEAQ (reference sequence). The V end was cut by 2 bases, the J end by 9 bases, with 8 bases between. The CDR3 covers 13 residues. CDR3 protein: CASSLFSGSPLHF. CDR3 DNA: TGTGCCAGCAGCTTATTTAGTGGTTCACCCCTCCACTTT.

The chain is built from TRBV5-1 and TRBJ2-7; 8 bases agree with TRBD2. Germline values: CDR1 SGHRS, CDR2 YFSETQ. With V trimmed by 1 base and J by 7 bases, 4 bases remained unmatched. The CDR3 extends over 13 amino acids. The CDR3 reads CASSLSGGSEQYF. The CDR3 bases are TGCGCCAGCAGCTTGTCGGGGGGGTCGGAGCAGTACTTC.

This clone was detected a few times. V is TRBV3-1 (or the pseudogene TRBV3-2) and J is TRBJ1-1; D not certain. Germline CDR1 reads LGHDT; CDR2 reads YNNKEL (reference sequence). The CDR3 has 14 residues. The V end lost 2 bases, the J end lost 2 bases, and 9 bases lay between the germline ends. The CDR3 loop reads CASSQRPGNTEAFF. CDR3 DNA sequence: TGTGCCAGCAGCCAAAGGCCGGGAAACACTGAAGCTTTCTTT.

The chain employs TRBV7-8 and TRBJ1-2, with TRBD1 matching 9 bases. The CDR3 is 14 residues long. Germline assignment: CDR1 SGHVS and CDR2 FQNEAQ. The junction had 3 bases not matched to a gene; V was cut back by 5 bases and J by 2 bases. CDR3 region: CASSLDRGNYGYTF. Here the CDR3 DNA reads TGTGCCAGCAGCCTGGACAGGGGAAACTATGGCTACACCTTC.

The J gene is TRBJ1-2, the V gene TRBV6-2 or TRBV6-3; perhaps TRBD1 as D (5 bases). V was clipped by 0 bases and J by 8 bases, with 16 bases between them. Germline V gives CDR1 MNHEY, CDR2 SVGEGT. The CDR3 length is 15 residues. In nucleotides, the CDR3 is TGTGCCAGCAGTTACTCGGTCAGGGAGGCGGACGGCTACACCTTC. It encodes CASSYSVREADGYTF.

The CDR3 bases are TGTGCCAGTAGTCCCCCAAGGTGGAGCGGTCGCACAGATACGCAGTATTTT. It specifies CASSPPRWSGRTDTQYF. The chain is built from TRBV19 and TRBJ2-3, with D possibly TRBD2 on 5 matching bases. This CDR3 is built from 17 residues. Germline V gives CDR1 LNHDA, CDR2 SQIVND (reference sequence). V was cut by 5 bases and J by 1 base, with 19 bases left in between. Combining the CDR3 with reference TRBV19 and TRBJ2-3 gives the whole variable domain DGGITQSPKYLFRKEGQNVTLSCEQNLNHDAMYWYRQDPGQGLRLIYYSQIVNDFQKGDIAEGYSVSREKKESFPLTVTSAQKNPTAFYLCASSPPRWSGRTDTQYFGPGTRLTVL.

This rearrangement joins TRBV27 to TRBJ2-7, with D tentatively TRBD1 (6 bases). V was trimmed by 5 bases and J by 2 bases, leaving 19 bases between them. The germline V gene has CDR1 MNHEY and CDR2 SMNVEV (reference sequence). This CDR3 is built from 16 residues. This CDR3 is CASSTHGQNPPYEQYF. The CDR3 coding sequence is TGTGCCAGCAGTACCCACGGACAGAATCCACCCTACGAGCAGTACTTC.

This chain connects TRBV4-2 to TRBJ1-1, with D tentatively TRBD1 (5 bases). The germline V gene has CDR1 LGHNA and CDR2 YNFKEQ. V gave up 2 bases and J gave up 1 base, with 14 bases separating them. The CDR3 spans 16 residues. The CDR3 DNA follows: TGTGCCAGCAGCCAAAAGCGGGCAGGGCCGAACACTGAAGCTTTCTTT. As protein: CASSQKRAGPNTEAFF.

This chain connects TRBV21-1 to TRBJ1-2; the D call of TRBD1 is as the table states it, not checked on the DNA. TRBV21-1 is a pseudogene segment. The CDR3 has 16 amino acids. The CDR3 reads CASGPGTGVGDYGYTF. For the CDR3, the DNA is TGTGCCAGCGGTCCCGGGACAGGGGTCGGGGACTATGGCTACACCTTC.